This TCR beta chain was recorded in a study of T cell responses to AZD1222 COVID-19 vaccine. Study as a whole: Pooled in the analysis were second doses at about 4 or about 12 weeks. Study outcomes and limitations: Unmutated variant regions reportedly attract nearly half of all spike-specific TCRs.

On this clone: What it binds is unknown.

Germline V gives CDR1 MDHEN, CDR2 SYDVKM. CDR3 length: 14 residues. After removal of 10 bases from V and 10 bases from J, the junction contained 15 bases not matched to a gene. TCRdb keeps only in-frame clones here, not all; method: immunoSEQ multiplex PCR. The repertoire holds about 110,000 clones, with over 75% as singletons. The rearrangement links TRBV28 to TRBJ2-1; 8 bases map to TRBD1. The material was peripheral blood, obtained on day 0 of AZD1222 vaccination. The TCR comes from an adult in good health. CDR3 DNA sequence: TGTGCCACCCAGAGGGGACAGGCACAATCGGAGCAGTTCTTC. This sequence encodes CATQRGQAQSEQFF. Filled out from reference TRBV28 and TRBJ2-1, the complete variable domain reads DVKVTQSSRYLVKRTGEKVFLECVQDMDHENMFWYRQDPGLGLRLIYFSYDVKMKEKGDIPEGYSVSREKKERFSLILESASTNQTSMYLCATQRGQAQSEQFFGPGTRLTVL.